This T cell receptor (beta chain) was identified during a study of T cell responses to AZD1222 COVID-19 vaccine. Study information: Pooling of second doses given at about 4 or about 12 weeks was done.

On this clone itself: Its antigen is undetermined.

Findings and caveats of the study: No repertoire was sampled before or during the peak T cell response, only after it.

Sequencing was performed with immunoSEQ multiplex PCR; in TCRdb, only in-frame clones are kept and a portion is missing. The table includes about 130,000 clones, 90% to 95% detected once. Germline lookup yields CDR1 SGHVS and CDR2 FNYEAQ. Trimming cost V 5 bases and J 6 bases; bases outside gene matches: 10. This CDR3 spans 15 amino acids. The chain uses TRBV7-6 and TRBJ2-7, with 10 bases aligning to TRBD1. The sequence was obtained from an adult in good health. This specimen was peripheral blood, taken on day 0 of AZD1222 vaccination. The CDR3 DNA follows: TGTGCCAGCAGCCAGGCTCTCGGGACAGGGGCCGAGCAGTACTTC. Amino acids: CASSQALGTGAEQYF.